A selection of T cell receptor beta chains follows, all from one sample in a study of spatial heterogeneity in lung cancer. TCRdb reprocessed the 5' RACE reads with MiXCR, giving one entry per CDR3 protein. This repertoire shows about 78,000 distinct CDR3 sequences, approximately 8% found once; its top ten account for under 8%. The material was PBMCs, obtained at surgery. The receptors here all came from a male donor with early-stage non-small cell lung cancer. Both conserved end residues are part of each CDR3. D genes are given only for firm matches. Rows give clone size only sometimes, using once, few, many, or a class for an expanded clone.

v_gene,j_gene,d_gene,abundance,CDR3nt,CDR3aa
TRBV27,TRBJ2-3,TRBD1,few,TGTGCCAGCTCGAGGCTAGGGGGCGCAGATACGCAGTATTTT,CASSRLGGADTQYF
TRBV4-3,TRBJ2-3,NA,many,TGCGCCAGCAGCCTTGGGACACATAGCACAGATACGCAGTATTTT,CASSLGTHSTDTQYF
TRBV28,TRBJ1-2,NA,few,TGTGCCAGCAGTCAGGGACAAATCTATGGCTACACCTTC,CASSQGQIYGYTF
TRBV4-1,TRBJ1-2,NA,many,TGCGCCAGCAGCCAAGATGGGGGTGGCTACACCTTC,CASSQDGGGYTF
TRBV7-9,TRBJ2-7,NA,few,TGTGCCAGCAGCTCCCCTGACAGGCCGTACGAGCAGTACTTC,CASSSPDRPYEQYF
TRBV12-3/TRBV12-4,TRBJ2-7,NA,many,TGTGCCAGCAGTATGACTACACGTACCTACGAGCAGTACTTC,CASSMTTRTYEQYF
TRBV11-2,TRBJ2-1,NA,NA,TGTGCCAGCAGCTTAGTCCCCCAGCAGTTCTTC,CASSLVPQQFF
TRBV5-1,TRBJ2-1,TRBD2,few,TGCGCCAGCAGCCTGCCGACTAGCGGGATAAACAATGAGCAGTTCTTC,CASSLPTSGINNEQFF
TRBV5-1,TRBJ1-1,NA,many,TGCGCCAGCAGCTTGGGAGGAGGGCGAATTTACACTGAAGCTTTCTTT,CASSLGGGRIYTEAFF
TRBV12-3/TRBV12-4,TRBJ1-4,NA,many,TGTGCCAGCACCGCGACCGCACCTAATGAAAAACTGTTTTTT,CASTATAPNEKLFF
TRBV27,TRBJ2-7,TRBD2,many,TGTGCCAGCAGTTCATTCGGGACTAGCGGCTACGAGCAGTACTTC,CASSSFGTSGYEQYF
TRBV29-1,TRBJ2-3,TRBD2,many,TGCAGCGTTGAACCTAGCGGGATCACAGATACGCAGTATTTT,CSVEPSGITDTQYF
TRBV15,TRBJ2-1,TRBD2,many,TGTGCCACCAGCAGCAATAGCGGGCCAGGATCCTACAATGAGCAGTTCTTC,CATSSNSGPGSYNEQFF
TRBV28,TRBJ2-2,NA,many,TGTGCCAGCACGGAGGCCTTGGCCGGGGAGCTGTTTTTT,CASTEALAGELFF
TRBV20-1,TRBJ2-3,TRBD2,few,TGCAGTGCTACTCTAGCGGTATTGAGCACAGATACGCAGTATTTT,CSATLAVLSTDTQYF
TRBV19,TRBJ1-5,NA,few,TGTGCCAGTAGTGTCGACAGTGGCAATCAGCCCCAGCATTTT,CASSVDSGNQPQHF
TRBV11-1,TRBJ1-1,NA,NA,TGTGCCAGCAGACTTTACCTGAACACTGAAGCTTTCTTT,CASRLYLNTEAFF
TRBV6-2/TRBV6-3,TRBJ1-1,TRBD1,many,TGTGCCAGCAGTTCCCAGCGGGACAGGGGAAACACTGAAGCTTTCTTT,CASSSQRDRGNTEAFF
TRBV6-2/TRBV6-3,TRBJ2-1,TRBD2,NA,TGTGCCAGCAGTTACTCGTGGGGGATGGGACTAGCATGGGGCAATGAGCAGTTCTTC,CASSYSWGMGLAWGNEQFF
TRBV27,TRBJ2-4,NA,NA,TGTGCCAGCAGTTTATCGCATCTTAACATTCAGTACTTC,CASSLSHLNIQYF
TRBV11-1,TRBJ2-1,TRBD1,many,TGTGCCAGCAGCCCTACCGGGACAGGGGGAGCCGAAGAGCAGTTCTTC,CASSPTGTGGAEEQFF
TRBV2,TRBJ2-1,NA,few,TGTGCCAGCAGACCAGACGGGAATGAGCAGTTCTTC,CASRPDGNEQFF
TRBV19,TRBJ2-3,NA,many,TGTGCCAGTAGTAGCGGGATCGGATGGACAGATACGCAGTATTTT,CASSSGIGWTDTQYF
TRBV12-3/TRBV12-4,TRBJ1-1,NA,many,TGTGCCAGTAGGCGGGGCCCTGAGGCTTTCTTT,CASRRGPEAFF
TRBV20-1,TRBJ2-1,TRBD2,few,TGCAGTGCTAGCGGGAGGATCCGAGAGCAGTTCTTC,CSASGRIREQFF
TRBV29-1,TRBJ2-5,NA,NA,TGCAGCGTTGAACCGGGACGGGGCTTGTTAGAGACCCAGTACTTC,CSVEPGRGLLETQYF
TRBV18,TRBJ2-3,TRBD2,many,TGTGCCAGCTCACCGCGGACTAGCGGGAGTAGCACAGATACGCAGTATTTT,CASSPRTSGSSTDTQYF
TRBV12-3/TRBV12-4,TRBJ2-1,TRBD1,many,TGTGCCAGCAGCCCTGTGACAGGGATTCACAATGAGCAGTTCTTC,CASSPVTGIHNEQFF
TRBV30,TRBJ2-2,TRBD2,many,TGTGCCTGGAGTGTAGTTTGGAGCGGGAGGTCCGGGGAGCTGTTTTTT,CAWSVVWSGRSGELFF
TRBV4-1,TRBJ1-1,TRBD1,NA,TGCGCCAGCAGCCGCGCAGGGGGAGGGTACACTGAAGCTTTCTTT,CASSRAGGGYTEAFF
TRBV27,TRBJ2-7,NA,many,TGTGCCAGCGGGACAACGACGTCTACGTACTTC,CASGTTTSTYF
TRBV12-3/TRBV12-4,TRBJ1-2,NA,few,TGTGCCAGCAGTGGGACGGGCGCCTTAGGGGGCTACACCTTC,CASSGTGALGGYTF
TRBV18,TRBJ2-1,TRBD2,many,TGTGCCAGCTCCGTTGGACTAGCGGGACTCGGGGGTGAGCAGTTCTTC,CASSVGLAGLGGEQFF
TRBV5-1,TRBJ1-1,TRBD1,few,TGCGCCAGCAGCCCGGGTCCGACAGGGGGCACTGAAGCTTTCTTT,CASSPGPTGGTEAFF
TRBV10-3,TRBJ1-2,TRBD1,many,TGTGCCATCAGTGGGGACAGGAGTATAGCTAACTATGGCTACACCTTC,CAISGDRSIANYGYTF
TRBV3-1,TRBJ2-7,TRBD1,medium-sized,TGTGCCAGCAGCCAAGACCCACGGACAGGGCATAACGAGCAGTACTTC,CASSQDPRTGHNEQYF